The 5 T cell receptor beta chains given below trace back to one sample, sequenced in a study of blood T cell repertoires in COVID-19 (dated by TCRdb to about 2020). The library relied on the immunoSEQ multiplex PCR assay. The source is immuneACCESS, and TCRdb retained only in-frame sequences with V and J called. Part of the clones is not carried over; for the studies checked, unresolved V genes explain less than half of this, and the remainder is unexplained. The sample table contains 140,000 to 150,000 clones; only one count was recorded for approximately 80% of them. The ten largest clones capture 35% to 40% of the sample. Sequencing input: peripheral blood. The origin of the receptors is a human donor in a cohort sampled during active COVID-19.

The chain carries TRBV7-9 and TRBJ1-6; 12 bases fit TRBD1. Trimming at V came to 7 bases and at J to 1 base, leaving 14 bases not matched to a gene. CDR3 length equals 20 residues. CDR1 SEHNR and CDR2 FQNEAQ come from the germline V gene (reference sequence). This CDR3 reads CASTQGPGTGGASYNSPLHF. The CDR3 nucleotides read TGTGCCAGCACCCAGGGCCCGGGGACAGGGGGCGCGTCCTATAATTCACCCCTCCACTTT.

The chain carries TRBV28 and TRBJ1-2, with 8 bases fitting TRBD1. Unmatched junction bases numbered 11, after V lost 4 bases and J lost 4 bases. Germline CDR1 reads MDHEN; CDR2 reads SYDVKM. This CDR3 is built from 16 residues. The CDR3: CASSSRDWTGTYGYTF. Here the CDR3 DNA reads TGTGCCAGCAGTTCCCGGGACTGGACAGGGACCTATGGCTACACCTTC.

This chain connects TRBV30 to TRBJ1-4; a possible D gene is TRBD1 (6 bases). V lost 6 bases, J lost 4 bases, and 18 bases lay in between. Per the germline V gene, CDR1 is GTSNPN and CDR2 is SVGIG (reference sequence). The length of the CDR3 is 15 residues. The CDR3 reads CACRAGGVGNEKLFF. DNA for the CDR3: TGTGCCTGCCGAGCGGGGGGCGTGGGTAATGAAAAACTGTTTTTT. The variable domain in full, with the rest retrieved from reference TRBV30 and TRBJ1-4, is SQTIHQWPATLVQPVGSPLSLECTVEGTSNPNLYWYRQAAGRGLQLLFYSVGIGQISSEVPQNLSASRPQDRQFILSSKKLLLSDSGFYLCACRAGGVGNEKLFFGSGTQLSVL.

This sequence joins TRBV19 and TRBJ1-1, with 7 bases that match TRBD1. The germline V gene has CDR1 LNHDA and CDR2 SQIVND (reference sequence). The CDR3 is made up of 13 amino acids. J gave up 5 bases and V 4 bases, and 4 bases lay outside the gene matches. The CDR3, as DNA: TGTGCCAGTAGTACCGGCAGGGGGACTGAAGCTTTCTTT. It encodes CASSTGRGTEAFF.

The chain joins TRBV10-3 to TRBJ1-3; D might be TRBD1 (6 bases). Germline V CDR1 and CDR2: ENHRY, SYGVKD. Deletions cut 6 bases from V and 3 bases from J, with 12 bases between. The CDR3 contains 14 residues. As DNA, the CDR3 is TGTGCCATCAGATCCCAGGGGAGTGGAAACACCATATATTTT. It codes for CAIRSQGSGNTIYF.